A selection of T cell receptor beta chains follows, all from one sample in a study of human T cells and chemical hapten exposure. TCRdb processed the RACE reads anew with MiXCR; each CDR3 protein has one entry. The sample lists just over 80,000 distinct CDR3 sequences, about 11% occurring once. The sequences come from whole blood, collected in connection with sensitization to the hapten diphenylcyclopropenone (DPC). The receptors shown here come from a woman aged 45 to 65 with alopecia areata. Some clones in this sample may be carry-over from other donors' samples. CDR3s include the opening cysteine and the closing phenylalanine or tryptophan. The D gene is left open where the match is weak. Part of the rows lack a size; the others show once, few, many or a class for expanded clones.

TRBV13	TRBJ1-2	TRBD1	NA	TGTGCCAGCAGCTTCGGACAGGGGGTCAATGGCTACACCTTC	CASSFGQGVNGYTF
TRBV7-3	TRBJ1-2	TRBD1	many	TGTGCCAGCAGCCCCGAACAGGGGGACTATGGCTACACCTTC	CASSPEQGDYGYTF
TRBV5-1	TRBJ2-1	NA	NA	TGCGCCAGCAGCCCCACCGGGGGCGGGAGTAATGAGCAGTTCTTC	CASSPTGGGSNEQFF
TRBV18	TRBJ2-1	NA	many	TGTGCCAGCTCACCAATCCAGGCCCAATACAATGAGCAGTTCTTC	CASSPIQAQYNEQFF
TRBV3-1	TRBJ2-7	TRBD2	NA	TGTGCCAGCAGCCGTCCTAGCGGCTCCTACGAGCAGTACTTC	CASSRPSGSYEQYF
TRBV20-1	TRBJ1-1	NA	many	TGCAGTGTAGGGAAAGGATTGAACACTGAAGCTTTCTTT	CSVGKGLNTEAFF
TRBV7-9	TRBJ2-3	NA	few	TGTGCCAGCAGCCGAATGACAGCTCTTAGCACAGATACGCAGTATTTT	CASSRMTALSTDTQYF
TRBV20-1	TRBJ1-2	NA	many	TGCAGTGCTAGGACCGACACCGGCTATGGCTACACCTTC	CSARTDTGYGYTF
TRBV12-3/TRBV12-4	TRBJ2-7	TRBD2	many	TGTGCCAGCAGCTTAAGCGGGGGCTCCTACGAGCAGTACTTC	CASSLSGGSYEQYF
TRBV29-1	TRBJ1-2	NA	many	TGCAGCGTTGAAGATCGGCAGATCTATGGCTACACCTTC	CSVEDRQIYGYTF
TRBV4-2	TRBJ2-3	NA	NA	TGTGCCAGCAGCCAAGAAGGGACACCGGGGCCGTGGGATACGCAGTATTTT	CASSQEGTPGPWDTQYF
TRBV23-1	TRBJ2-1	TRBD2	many	TGCGCCAGCAGTCAAGTAGGGACTAGCAAATTC	CASSQVGTSKF
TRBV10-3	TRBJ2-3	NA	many	TGTGCCATCAGTGAAGGAATAGCTGATACGCAGTATTTT	CAISEGIADTQYF
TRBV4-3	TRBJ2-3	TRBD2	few	TGCGCCAGCAGCCAAGATATTGGTAGCGGGGGTCCGGGCGGTACGCAGTATTTT	CASSQDIGSGGPGGTQYF
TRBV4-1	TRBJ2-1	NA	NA	TGCGCCAGCAGCCTCGGTGGGGGGGCCTCCTACAATGAGCAGTTCTTC	CASSLGGGASYNEQFF
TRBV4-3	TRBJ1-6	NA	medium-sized	TGCGCCAGCAGCCAATCCGCCCGAGGGAGGGGTTCACCCCTCCACTTT	CASSQSARGRGSPLHF
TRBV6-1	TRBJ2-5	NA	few	TGTGCCAGCAGGGACATGTCTCCCCCCCGTTACTTC	CASRDMSPPRYF
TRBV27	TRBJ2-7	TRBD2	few	TGTGCCAGCAGTTCAATCCGACTAGGGAGGGACTCCTACGAGCAGTACTTC	CASSSIRLGRDSYEQYF
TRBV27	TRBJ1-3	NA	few	TGTGCCAGCAGTTTAATAGGGTTCGGAAACACCATATATTTT	CASSLIGFGNTIYF
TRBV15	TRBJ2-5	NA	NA	TGTGCCACCAGCAGAGACAGACAGCAAGAGACCCAGTACTTC	CATSRDRQQETQYF
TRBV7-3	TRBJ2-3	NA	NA	TGTGCCAGCAGCTTCGACCCGAAGGGAGATACGCAGTATTTT	CASSFDPKGDTQYF
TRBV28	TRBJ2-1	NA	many	TGTGCCAGCAGTAGGCAGTACTCCTACAATGAGCAGTTCTTC	CASSRQYSYNEQFF
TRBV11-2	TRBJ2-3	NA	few	TGTGCCAGCAGCTTAATGGCGGGGACTAGCACAGATACGCAGTATTTT	CASSLMAGTSTDTQYF
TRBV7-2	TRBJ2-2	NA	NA	TGTGCCAGCAGCTTAGCGGGCACCGGGGAGCTGTTTTTT	CASSLAGTGELFF
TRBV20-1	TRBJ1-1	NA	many	TGCAGTGCTCCCGGGACACTGAACACTGAAGCTTTCTTT	CSAPGTLNTEAFF
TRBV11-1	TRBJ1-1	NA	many	TGTGCCAGCAGCTTAACTGCCGGGGGGCATACTGAAGCTTTCTTT	CASSLTAGGHTEAFF
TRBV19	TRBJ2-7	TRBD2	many	TGTGCCAGTAGTATACTAGCGGGAAGGACCTACGAGCAGTACTTC	CASSILAGRTYEQYF
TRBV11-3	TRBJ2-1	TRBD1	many	TGTGCCAGCAGCACACTATATCGACAGGGCTACAATGAGCAGTTCTTC	CASSTLYRQGYNEQFF
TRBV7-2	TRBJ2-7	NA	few	TGTGCCAGCACTCTATGGGGCGGAACCTACGAGCAGTACTTC	CASTLWGGTYEQYF